This T cell receptor (beta chain) originates from a study of T cell repertoires in cytomegalovirus infection. As for the study in general: CMV epitopes that were recently identified and HLA-C-restricted were used alongside well-studied HLA-B-restricted ones. Signatures in public TCR beta sequences pointed to both CMV infection and matching HLA type.

From the reads, TCRdb called clonotypes with MiXCR, one entry per CDR3 protein. The table includes some 560,000 distinct CDR3 sequences, about 40% detected once. Concerning this clonotype: Its antigen is still unknown.

V lost 5 bases and J lost 5; bases outside the gene matches: 12. This CDR3 contains 16 residues. Germline V lookup: CDR1 SNHLY, CDR2 FYNNEI. General study results and limits: The study found HLA-C-restricted CMV-specific TCR beta clonotypes dominating the ex vivo response.

The genes are TRBV2 and TRBJ2-3; 8 bases agree with TRBD1. This sequence originates from a human donor in good health (CMV status not recorded). Some clones in this sample may be carry-over from other donors' samples. Material: cultured PBMCs, obtained from culture after CMV antigen stimulation. This CDR3 is CASSRHSGTGVDTQYF. The CDR3 DNA is TGTGCCAGCAGTCGCCATTCCGGGACAGGAGTAGATACGCAGTATTTT.